This T cell receptor beta chain was identified in a study of blood T cell repertoires in COVID-19. Study context: Sites in the United States, Italy and Spain provided acute and convalescent COVID-19 samples.

In the study's own analysis: The authors estimated nucleated cell counts from reference gene primer amplification. TCRdb's copy holds only in-frame clones and misses some; the assay was immunoSEQ multiplex PCR. From that table come the V and J calls and clone size; the DNA was used to work out D and trimming. The profile shows more than 100,000 clones, more than 85% of them singletons. This clone was counted between two and nine times. J gave up 1 base and V 0 bases, and 2 bases lay outside the gene matches. This CDR3 is 15 amino acids long. The V gene's germline CDR1 is SGHRS and CDR2 YFSETQ. Sequenced sample: peripheral blood. The V and J genes are TRBV5-1 and TRBJ2-3; 7 nucleotides line up with TRBD1. This sequence originates from a human donor in a cohort sampled during active COVID-19. The CDR3 protein is CASSLGGTGTDTQYF. The CDR3 DNA follows: TGCGCCAGCAGCTTGGGGGGGACAGGCACAGATACGCAGTATTTT.